This T cell receptor beta chain was recovered during a study of blood T cells in healthy people across ages. A second PCR of about 7 to 12 cycles used a sample-barcoded 5' primer and a J-beta primer mix. TCRdb independently ran MiXCR on the 5' RACE reads; one entry per CDR3 protein. The profile shows 780,000 or so distinct CDR3 sequences, 20% to 25% of them singletons. Donors each provided about 10 milliliters of peripheral blood. Study findings and constraints: Per million T cells, TCR beta diversity dropped about linearly as age rose.

Germline loops: CDR1 SGHRS, CDR2 YFSETQ. The CDR3 sequence is 14 residues long. Trimming stripped 1 base from V and 6 bases from J, with 10 bases between. Worth noting for this clonotype: Its antigen is not identified.

These data are also associated with another study on T cells of mothers and their children. That work adds: RNA extracted was entirely used for cDNA synthesis, approximately 1.5 ug per 15 ul. Slightly, though not significantly, more overlap was seen in related than in unrelated mother-child pairs.

Sequencing was carried out using blood. This sequence joins TRBV5-1 and TRBJ1-4; D gene ambiguous. The TCR originated in a boy aged 5 to 17 in good health. CDR3 sequence: CASSLPGIDEKLFF. In DNA form, the CDR3 reads TGCGCCAGCAGCTTGCCGGGTATTGATGAAAAACTGTTTTTT.